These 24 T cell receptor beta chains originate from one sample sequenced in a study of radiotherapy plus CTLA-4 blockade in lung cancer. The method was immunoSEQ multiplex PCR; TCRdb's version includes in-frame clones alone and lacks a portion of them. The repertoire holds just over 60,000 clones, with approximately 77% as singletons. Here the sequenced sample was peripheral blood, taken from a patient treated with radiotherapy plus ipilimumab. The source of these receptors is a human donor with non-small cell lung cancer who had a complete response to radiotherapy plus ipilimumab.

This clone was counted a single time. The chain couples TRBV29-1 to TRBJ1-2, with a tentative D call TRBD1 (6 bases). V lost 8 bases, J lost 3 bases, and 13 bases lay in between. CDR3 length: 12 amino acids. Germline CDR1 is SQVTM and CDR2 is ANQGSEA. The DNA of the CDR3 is TGCAGCTTTTCACAGGGAGACTATGGCTACACCTTC. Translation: CSFSQGDYGYTF.

The CDR3 protein is CASSHPGSYDTQYF. In DNA form, the CDR3 reads TGTGCCAGCAGCCATCCGGGAAGTTACGATACGCAGTATTTT. This chain joins TRBV7-9 and TRBJ2-3; tentatively, D is TRBD2 (5 bases). Per the germline V gene, CDR1 is SEHNR and CDR2 is FQNEAQ (reference sequence). The V end lost 5 bases, the J end lost 6 bases, and 15 bases lay between the germline ends. This CDR3 comprises 14 residues.

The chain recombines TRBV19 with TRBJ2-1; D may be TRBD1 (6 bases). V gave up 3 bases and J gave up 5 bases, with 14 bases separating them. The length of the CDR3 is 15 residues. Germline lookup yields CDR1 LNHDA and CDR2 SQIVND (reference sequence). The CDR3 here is CASSMAGAIHNEQFF. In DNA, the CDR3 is TGTGCCAGTAGTATGGCAGGGGCTATCCACAATGAGCAGTTCTTC.

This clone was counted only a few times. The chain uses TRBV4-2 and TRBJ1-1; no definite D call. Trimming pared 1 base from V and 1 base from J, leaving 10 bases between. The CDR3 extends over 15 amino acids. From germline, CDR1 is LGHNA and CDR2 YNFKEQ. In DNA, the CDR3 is TGTGCCAGCAGCCAAGGTGAGTGGGGGAACACTGAAGCTTTCTTT. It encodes CASSQGEWGNTEAFF.

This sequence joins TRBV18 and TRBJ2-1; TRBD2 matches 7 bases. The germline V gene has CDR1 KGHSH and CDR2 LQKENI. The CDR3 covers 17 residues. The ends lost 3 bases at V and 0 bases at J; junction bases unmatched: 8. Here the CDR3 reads CASSPPGVAGSYNEQFF. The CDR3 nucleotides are TGTGCCAGCTCACCCCCGGGGGTAGCGGGCTCCTACAATGAGCAGTTCTTC.

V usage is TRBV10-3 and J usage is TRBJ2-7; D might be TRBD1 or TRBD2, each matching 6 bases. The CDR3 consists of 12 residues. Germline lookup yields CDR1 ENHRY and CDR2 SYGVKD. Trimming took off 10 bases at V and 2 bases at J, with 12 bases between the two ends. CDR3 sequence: CATTGGTYEQYF. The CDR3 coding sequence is TGTGCCACCACCGGGGGCACCTACGAGCAGTACTTC.

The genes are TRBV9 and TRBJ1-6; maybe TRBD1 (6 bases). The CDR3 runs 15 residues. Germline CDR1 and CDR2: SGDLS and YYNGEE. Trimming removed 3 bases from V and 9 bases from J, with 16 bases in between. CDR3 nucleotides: TGTGCCAGCAGCGCTCCTCAGGGAGGGGGTTCACCCCTCCACTTT. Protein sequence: CASSAPQGGGSPLHF.

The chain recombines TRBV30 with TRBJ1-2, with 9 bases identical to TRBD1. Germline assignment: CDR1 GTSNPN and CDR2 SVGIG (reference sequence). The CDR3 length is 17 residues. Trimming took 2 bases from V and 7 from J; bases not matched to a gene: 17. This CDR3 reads CAWSKEGADRGVFGYTF. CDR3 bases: TGTGCCTGGAGTAAGGAGGGTGCGGACAGGGGTGTTTTTGGCTACACCTTC.

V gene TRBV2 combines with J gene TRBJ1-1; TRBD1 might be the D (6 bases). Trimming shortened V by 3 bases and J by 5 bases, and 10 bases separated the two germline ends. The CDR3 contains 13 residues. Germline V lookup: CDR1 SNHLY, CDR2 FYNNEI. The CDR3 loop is CASSEGGQTEAFF. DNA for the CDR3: TGTGCCAGCAGTGAGGGGGGGCAAACTGAAGCTTTCTTT.

The CDR3 reads CSAFNEKLFF. The CDR3 nucleotides are TGCAGTGCTTTCAATGAAAAACTGTTTTTT. This rearrangement joins TRBV20-1 to TRBJ1-4; D is unclear. This CDR3 is built from 10 residues. CDR1 DFQATT and CDR2 SNEGSKA come from the germline V gene (reference sequence). Trimming removed 5 bases from V and 5 bases from J, with 3 bases in between.

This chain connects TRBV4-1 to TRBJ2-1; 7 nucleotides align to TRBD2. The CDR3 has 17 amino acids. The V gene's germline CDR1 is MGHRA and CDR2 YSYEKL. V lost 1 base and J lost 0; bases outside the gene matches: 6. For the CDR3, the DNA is TGCGCCAGCAGCCAAGTTCCTAGCGGCAGCTCCTACAATGAGCAGTTCTTC. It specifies CASSQVPSGSSYNEQFF.

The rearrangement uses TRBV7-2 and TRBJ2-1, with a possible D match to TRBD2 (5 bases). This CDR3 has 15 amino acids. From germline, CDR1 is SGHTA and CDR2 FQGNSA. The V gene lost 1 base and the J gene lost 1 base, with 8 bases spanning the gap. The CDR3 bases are TGTGCCAGCAGCTTAGATGCGGGTTCCTACAATGAGCAGTTCTTC. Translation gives CASSLDAGSYNEQFF. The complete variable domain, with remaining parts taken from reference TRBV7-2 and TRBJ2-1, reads GAGVSQSPSNKVTEKGKDVELRCDPISGHTALYWYRQSLGQGLEFLIYFQGNSAPDKSGLPSDRFSAERTGGSVSTLTIQRTQQEDSAVYLCASSLDAGSYNEQFFGPGTRLTVL.

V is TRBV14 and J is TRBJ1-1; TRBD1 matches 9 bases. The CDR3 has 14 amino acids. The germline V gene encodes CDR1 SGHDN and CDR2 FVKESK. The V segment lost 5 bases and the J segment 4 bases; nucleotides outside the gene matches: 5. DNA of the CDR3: TGTGCCAGCAGCTACAGGGGGCTTGGCACTGAAGCTTTCTTT. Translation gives CASSYRGLGTEAFF.

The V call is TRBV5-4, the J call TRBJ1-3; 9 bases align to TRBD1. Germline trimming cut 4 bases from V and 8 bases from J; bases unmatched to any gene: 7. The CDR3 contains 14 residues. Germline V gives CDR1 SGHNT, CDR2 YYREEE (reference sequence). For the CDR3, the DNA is TGTGCCAGCAGCCGCGGGACAGGGAGGGACACCATATATTTT. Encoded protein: CASSRGTGRDTIYF.

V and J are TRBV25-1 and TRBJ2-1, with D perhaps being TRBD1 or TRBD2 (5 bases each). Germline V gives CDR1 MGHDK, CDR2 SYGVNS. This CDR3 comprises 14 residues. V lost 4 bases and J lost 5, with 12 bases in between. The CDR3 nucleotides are TGTGCCAGCAGTGGGGGCAGGGACGACAATGAGCAGTTCTTC. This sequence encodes CASSGGRDDNEQFF.

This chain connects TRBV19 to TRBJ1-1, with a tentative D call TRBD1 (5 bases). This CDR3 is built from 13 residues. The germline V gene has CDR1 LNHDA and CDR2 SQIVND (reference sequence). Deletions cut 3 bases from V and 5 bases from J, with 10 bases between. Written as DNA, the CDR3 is TGTGCCAGTAGTATCAGGGTGGTGACTGAAGCTTTCTTT. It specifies CASSIRVVTEAFF. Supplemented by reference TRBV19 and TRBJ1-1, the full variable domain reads DGGITQSPKYLFRKEGQNVTLSCEQNLNHDAMYWYRQDPGQGLRLIYYSQIVNDFQKGDIAEGYSVSREKKESFPLTVTSAQKNPTAFYLCASSIRVVTEAFFGQGTRLTVV.

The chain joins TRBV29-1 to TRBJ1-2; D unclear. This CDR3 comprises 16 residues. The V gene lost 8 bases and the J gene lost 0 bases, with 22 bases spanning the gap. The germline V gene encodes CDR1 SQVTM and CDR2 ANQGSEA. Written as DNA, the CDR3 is TGCAGCTCCCCCCCCAGCGAGGGCCCTACTAACTATGGCTACACCTTC. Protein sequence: CSSPPSEGPTNYGYTF.

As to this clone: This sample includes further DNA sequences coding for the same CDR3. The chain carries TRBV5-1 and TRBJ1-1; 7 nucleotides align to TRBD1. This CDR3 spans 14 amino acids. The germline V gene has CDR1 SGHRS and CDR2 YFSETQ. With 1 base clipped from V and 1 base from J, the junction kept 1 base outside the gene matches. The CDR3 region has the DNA TGCGCCAGCAGCTTGACAGGGGAGAACACTGAAGCTTTCTTT. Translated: CASSLTGENTEAFF.

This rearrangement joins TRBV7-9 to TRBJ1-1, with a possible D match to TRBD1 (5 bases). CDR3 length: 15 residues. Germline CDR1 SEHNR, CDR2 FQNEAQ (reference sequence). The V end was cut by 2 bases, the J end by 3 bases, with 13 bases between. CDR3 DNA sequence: TGTGCCAGCAGCTTACCCATGGGGGGTGACACTGAAGCTTTCTTT. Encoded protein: CASSLPMGGDTEAFF. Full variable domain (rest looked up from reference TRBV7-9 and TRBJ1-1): DTGVSQNPRHKITKRGQNVTFRCDPISEHNRLYWYRQTLGQGPEFLTYFQNEAQLEKSRLLSDRFSAERPKGSFSTLEIQRTEQGDSAMYLCASSLPMGGDTEAFFGQGTRLTVV.

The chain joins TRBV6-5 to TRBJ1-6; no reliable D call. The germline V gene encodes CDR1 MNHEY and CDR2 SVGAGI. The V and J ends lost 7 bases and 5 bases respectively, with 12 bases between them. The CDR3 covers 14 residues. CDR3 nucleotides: TGTGCCAGCAAGGCGGAGACCAATAATTCACCCCTCCACTTT. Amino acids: CASKAETNNSPLHF.

Written as DNA, the CDR3 is TGTGCTAGTGGTTTATCCGAGGTCGATGAGCAGTTCTTC. This sequence encodes CASGLSEVDEQFF. The chain couples TRBV12-5 to TRBJ2-1, with unresolved D. Germline CDR1 is LGHNT and CDR2 is FRNRAP. Trimming removed 3 bases from V and 8 bases from J, with 11 bases in between. This CDR3 region has 13 residues.

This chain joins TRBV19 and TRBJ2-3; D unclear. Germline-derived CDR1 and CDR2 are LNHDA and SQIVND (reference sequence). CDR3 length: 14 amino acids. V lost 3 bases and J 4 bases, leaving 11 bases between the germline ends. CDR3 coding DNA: TGTGCCAGTAGTATTGGGCCGCAGGCAGATACGCAGTATTTT. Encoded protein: CASSIGPQADTQYF.

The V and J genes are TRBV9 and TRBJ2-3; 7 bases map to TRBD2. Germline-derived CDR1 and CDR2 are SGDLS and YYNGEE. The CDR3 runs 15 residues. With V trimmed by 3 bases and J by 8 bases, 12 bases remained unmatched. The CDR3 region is CASSAAWGGPGTQYF. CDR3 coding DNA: TGTGCCAGCAGCGCCGCCTGGGGGGGACCAGGTACGCAGTATTTT.

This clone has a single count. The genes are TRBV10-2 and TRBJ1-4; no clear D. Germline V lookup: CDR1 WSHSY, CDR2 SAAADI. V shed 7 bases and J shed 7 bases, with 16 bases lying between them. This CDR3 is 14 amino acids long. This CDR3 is CASKKTASGEKLFF. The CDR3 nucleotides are TGCGCCAGCAAAAAAACTGCCTCAGGTGAAAAACTGTTTTTT.